The next 27 T cell receptor beta chains were all read from a single sample in a study of blood T cell repertoires in COVID-19. The protocol was immunoSEQ multiplex PCR, while the TCRdb copy is restricted to in-frame clones and leaves out a portion. Seen here are around 300,000 clones, 86% observed once, and the top ten hold approximately 2%. The specimen was peripheral blood. Receptor source: a woman aged 25 to 39 who had recovered from COVID-19.

The V call is TRBV6-4, the J call TRBJ1-1; D is ambiguous. Germline V lookup: CDR1 MRHNA, CDR2 SNTAGT. This CDR3 comprises 15 residues. Deletions cut 0 bases from V and 0 bases from J, with 8 bases between. The CDR3 here is CASSDSPSMNTEAFF. CDR3 sequence (DNA): TGTGCCAGCAGTGACTCGCCGAGTATGAACACTGAAGCTTTCTTT.

The chain employs TRBV5-1 and TRBJ1-1; D unclear. Germline loops: CDR1 SGHRS, CDR2 YFSETQ. This CDR3 spans 13 amino acids. Trimming removed 0 bases from V and 1 base from J, with 4 bases in between. The CDR3 nucleotides are TGCGCCAGCAGCTTGGGGGCGAACACTGAAGCTTTCTTT. Protein product: CASSLGANTEAFF.

This rearrangement joins TRBV30 to TRBJ1-6; D perhaps matches TRBD1 (6 bases). The CDR3 contains 15 residues. Trimming shortened V by 4 bases and J by 4 bases, and 14 bases separated the two germline ends. Germline CDR1 GTSNPN, CDR2 SVGIG (reference sequence). Here the CDR3 DNA reads TGTGCCTGGAATACAGGGCCGAATTATAATTCACCCCTCCACTTT. It translates to CAWNTGPNYNSPLHF.

This clone came up once. Distinct nucleotide sequences in the sample also encode this CDR3. The chain uses TRBV3-1 (or the pseudogene TRBV3-2) and TRBJ1-5; TRBD1 matches 9 bases. CDR1 is LGHDT, CDR2 YNNKEL, per germline (reference sequence). Trimming took 4 bases from V and 4 from J; bases not matched to a gene: 5. The CDR3 runs 15 residues. CDR3 amino acids: CASSRSGQGNQPQHF. CDR3 coding DNA: TGTGCCAGCAGCCGATCGGGACAGGGAAATCAGCCCCAGCATTTT.

A few counts support this clone. The V gene is TRBV29-1, the J gene TRBJ1-2, with 8 positions matching TRBD1. J was trimmed by 4 bases and V by 3 bases; bases with no gene match: 4. CDR3 length: 13 residues. From germline, CDR1 is SQVTM and CDR2 ANQGSEA. The CDR3 sequence is CSVDRGTGYGYTF. The CDR3 bases are TGCAGCGTTGACCGGGGGACAGGCTATGGCTACACCTTC.

The rearrangement links TRBV28 to TRBJ2-7; 9 bases line up with TRBD1. CDR1 MDHEN and CDR2 SYDVKM come from the germline V gene. The CDR3 consists of 16 residues. The J segment lost 3 bases and the V segment lost 2 bases, leaving 8 bases of the junction unmatched. This CDR3 reads CASSLRSTGGFYEQYF. In nucleotides, the CDR3 is TGTGCCAGCAGTTTAAGGAGTACAGGGGGCTTCTACGAGCAGTACTTC.

The rearrangement uses TRBV2 and TRBJ1-5, with TRBD1 matching over 9 bases. J gave up 3 bases and V 4 bases, and 4 bases lay outside the gene matches. The germline V gene encodes CDR1 SNHLY and CDR2 FYNNEI. This CDR3 is 15 amino acids long. The CDR3 sequence is CASSAGQGNNQPQHF. The CDR3 region has the DNA TGTGCCAGCAGTGCGGGACAGGGTAACAATCAGCCCCAGCATTTT.

The J gene is TRBJ1-3, the V gene TRBV5-1; D uncertain. The CDR3 totals 13 residues. Germline CDR1 SGHRS, CDR2 YFSETQ. Trimming shortened V by 4 bases and J by 4 bases, and 9 bases separated the two germline ends. The DNA of the CDR3 is TGCGCCAGCAGCCCCCCCGTGGGAAACACCATATATTTT. Its translation: CASSPPVGNTIYF.

The chain has TRBV6-6 and TRBJ1-5, with 7 bases aligning to TRBD1. In germline, CDR1 is MNHNY, CDR2 SVGAGI (reference sequence). J gave up 10 bases and V 1 base, and 13 bases lay outside the gene matches. This CDR3 comprises 16 residues. CDR3 protein: CASSYYQTGPSSPQHF. The DNA of the CDR3 is TGTGCCAGCAGTTACTACCAGACAGGGCCCAGTAGCCCCCAGCATTTT.

The chain links TRBV19 to TRBJ2-3; a weak D match, TRBD1 (5 bases). Trimming took 2 bases from V and 0 from J, leaving 9 bases between them. The CDR3 extends over 15 amino acids. Germline V lookup: CDR1 LNHDA, CDR2 SQIVND (reference sequence). The DNA of the CDR3 is TGTGCCAGTAGTATACAGGGCCTCAGCACAGATACGCAGTATTTT. Translated, it gives CASSIQGLSTDTQYF.

The gene calls are TRBV21-1 and TRBJ1-4; no DNA check was done on the table's D call, TRBD1. TRBV21-1 is reported as a pseudogene. The CDR3 has 20 residues. The chain's CDR3 is CASSKADRDRAAGGNEKLFF. The CDR3 DNA follows: TGTGCCAGCAGCAAAGCAGATCGGGACAGGGCAGCCGGTGGTAATGAAAAACTGTTTTTT.

This rearrangement joins TRBV30 to TRBJ1-4; D is unresolved. The V gene lost 1 base and the J gene lost 4 bases, with 10 bases spanning the gap. The CDR3 contains 14 residues. Germline assignment: CDR1 GTSNPN and CDR2 SVGIG (reference sequence). The CDR3 region has the DNA TGTGCCTGGAGTGACTCACCCTATAATGAAAAACTGTTTTTT. Encoded protein: CAWSDSPYNEKLFF.

This sequence joins TRBV6-1 and TRBJ2-5, with D possibly being TRBD1 (6 bases). CDR1 is MNHNS, CDR2 SASEGT, per germline. V shed 3 bases and J shed 1 base, with 12 bases lying between them. The CDR3 contains 15 residues. The CDR3 DNA reads TGTGCCAGCAGTGAGCCTGACAGGACCCAAGAGACCCAGTACTTC. Its protein is CASSEPDRTQETQYF.

The chain uses TRBV2 and TRBJ1-3; 8 positions match TRBD1. After removal of 6 bases from V and 0 bases from J, the junction contained 4 bases not matched to a gene. The CDR3 covers 15 residues. Per the germline V gene, CDR1 is SNHLY and CDR2 is FYNNEI. The CDR3 is CASRRDRISGNTIYF. The CDR3 DNA follows: TGTGCCAGCAGAAGGGACAGGATCTCTGGAAACACCATATATTTT.

The chain combines TRBV7-9 with TRBJ1-5, with D perhaps matching TRBD1 (6 bases). The V end lost 1 base, the J end lost 0 bases, and 7 bases lay between the germline ends. Germline V gives CDR1 SEHNR, CDR2 FQNEAQ (reference sequence). This CDR3 is 15 amino acids long. The CDR3 sequence is CASSLGGPSNQPQHF. DNA for the CDR3: TGTGCCAGCAGCTTAGGGGGGCCTAGCAATCAGCCCCAGCATTTT. Full variable domain (remainder filled in from reference TRBV7-9 and TRBJ1-5): DTGVSQNPRHKITKRGQNVTFRCDPISEHNRLYWYRQTLGQGPEFLTYFQNEAQLEKSRLLSDRFSAERPKGSFSTLEIQRTEQGDSAMYLCASSLGGPSNQPQHFGDGTRLSIL.

A few counts support this clone. The chain links TRBV29-1 to TRBJ2-5; D is perhaps TRBD1 (6 bases). This CDR3 region has 12 residues. V lost 6 bases to trimming and J lost 2 bases, with 10 bases between them. Germline V CDR1 and CDR2: SQVTM, ANQGSEA. The CDR3 sequence is CSVGQGQETQYF. For the CDR3, the DNA is TGCAGCGTAGGCCAGGGGCAAGAGACCCAGTACTTC.

This chain connects TRBV4-3 to TRBJ2-1; 7 bases line up with TRBD1. V was clipped by 0 bases and J by 3 bases; unmatched bases: 8. The CDR3 runs 17 residues. Germline loops: CDR1 LGHNA, CDR2 YSLEER. CDR3 coding DNA: TGCGCCAGCAGCCAAGATCCCCGGACAGGAGACTACAATGAGCAGTTCTTC. Translated, it gives CASSQDPRTGDYNEQFF.

The chain is built from TRBV2 and TRBJ1-1; tentative D call: TRBD1 (5 bases). Trimming removed 6 bases from V and 0 bases from J, with 8 bases in between. The CDR3 is made up of 13 amino acids. The germline CDR1 and CDR2 sequences are SNHLY and FYNNEI. The CDR3 reads CASRTDMNTEAFF. CDR3 nucleotide sequence: TGTGCCAGCAGGACAGACATGAACACTGAAGCTTTCTTT.

This chain links TRBV5-4 with TRBJ2-2; D gene ambiguous. V was clipped by 2 bases and J by 1 base, with 3 bases between them. The CDR3 length is 13 residues. Germline CDR1 SGHNT, CDR2 YYREEE (reference sequence). CDR3 amino acids: CASSLQNTGELFF. CDR3 in DNA: TGTGCCAGCAGCTTACAGAACACCGGGGAGCTGTTTTTT.

The J gene is TRBJ1-3, the V gene TRBV6-5, with TRBD1 matching 7 bases. V was pared by 5 bases and J by 9 bases, with 7 bases of the junction left unmatched. The length of the CDR3 is 13 residues. Per germline, CDR1 MNHEY and CDR2 SVGAGI. This chain's CDR3 is CASSRDSWSTIYF. CDR3 nucleotide sequence: TGTGCCAGCAGTCGGGACAGCTGGAGCACCATATATTTT.

This chain links TRBV7-2 with TRBJ1-1, with D unresolved. The CDR3 is 13 residues long. The germline V gene encodes CDR1 SGHTA and CDR2 FQGNSA. Deletions cut 2 bases from V and 1 base from J, with 5 bases between. CDR3 in DNA: TGTGCCAGCAGCTTAAGAGAGAACACTGAAGCTTTCTTT. Protein: CASSLRENTEAFF.

V gene TRBV27 combines with J gene TRBJ2-7; weak D call: TRBD2 (5 bases). The germline V gene encodes CDR1 MNHEY and CDR2 SMNVEV (reference sequence). The CDR3 consists of 11 residues. V lost 10 bases and J lost 2, with 9 bases in between. CDR3 loop: CATGSPYEQYF. The CDR3 DNA reads as TGTGCCACGGGGAGCCCCTACGAGCAGTACTTC.

This clone was counted only a few times. The chain couples TRBV11-3 to TRBJ2-7; the match to TRBD1 covers 10 bases. The CDR3 runs 14 residues. Germline V CDR1 and CDR2: SGHNT, YENEEA. V shed 1 base and J 5 bases; nucleotides not matched to a gene: 2. The CDR3 sequence is CASSLGDRGNEQYF. The DNA for the CDR3 is TGTGCCAGCAGCTTAGGGGACAGGGGAAACGAGCAGTACTTC.

The chain links TRBV13 to TRBJ2-7, with 10 positions matching TRBD1. CDR3 length: 16 residues. J gave up 4 bases and V 3 bases, and 9 bases lay outside the gene matches. CDR1 and CDR2 from the germline V gene are PRHDT and FYEKMQ (reference sequence). This CDR3 is CASSFKLGQGYYEQYF. The CDR3 DNA reads TGTGCCAGCAGCTTCAAACTGGGACAGGGGTATTACGAGCAGTACTTC.

J is TRBJ2-7 and V is TRBV14; D is unclear. The germline CDR1 and CDR2 sequences are SGHDN and FVKESK. V lost 3 bases to trimming and J lost 0 bases, with 9 bases between them. CDR3 length: 14 amino acids. The CDR3 DNA reads as TGTGCCAGCAGCCAGTTTTCGGGCTCCTACGAGCAGTACTTC. Its protein is CASSQFSGSYEQYF.

The rearrangement links TRBV7-3 to TRBJ1-1; no reliable D call. V was trimmed by 4 bases and J by 1 base, leaving 13 bases between them. Germline V gene sequence: CDR1 SGHTA, CDR2 FQGTGA. The CDR3 length is 15 residues. CDR3 sequence: CASSSDTGRNTEAFF. The CDR3 DNA sequence: TGTGCCAGCAGCTCAGACACCGGGAGGAACACTGAAGCTTTCTTT.

This chain links TRBV6-2 or TRBV6-3 with TRBJ2-4; 9 bases agree with TRBD1. The CDR3 contains 15 residues. Losses at the gene ends were 6 bases for V and 6 bases for J; bases not matched to a gene: 9. Germline V gene data show CDR1 as MNHEY and CDR2 as SVGEGT. The CDR3 sequence: CASSPTGGRRNIQYF. CDR3 in DNA: TGTGCCAGCAGCCCTACAGGGGGCCGCAGAAACATTCAGTACTTC.